Listed below are T cell receptor beta chains from one sample, sequenced in a study of blood T cell repertoires in COVID-19. Data came from immunoSEQ multiplex PCR; TCRdb stores just in-frame clones and leaves some out. The data hold some 110,000 clones, with 70% to 75% observed a single time. Sequencing input: peripheral blood. These receptors were collected from a man at least 80 years old with COVID-19, enrolled during active disease. Each CDR3 is given with its conserved first and last residue. A D gene is named only where the DNA matches it firmly. The size field is filled for only some rows; it gives once, few, many or a size class.

size	D	length	V	J	DNA	CDR3
few	TRBD2	16	TRBV7-2	TRBJ2-3	TGTGCCAGCAGCCCGATGGGACTAGCGGTTACAGATACGCAGTATTTT	CASSPMGLAVTDTQYF
once	TRBD2	17	TRBV28	TRBJ2-5	TGTGCCAGCAGTCCAGACCTCGGGACTAGCGGACAAGAGACCCAGTACTTC	CASSPDLGTSGQETQYF
NA	NA	14	TRBV3-1/TRBV3-2	TRBJ1-1	TGTGCCAGCAGCCAGACGGACAAAAACACTGAAGCTTTCTTT	CASSQTDKNTEAFF
NA	TRBD1	15	TRBV6-1	TRBJ2-7	TGTGCCAGCAGTGAAGGAAATAGGGGGCCCTACGAGCAGTACTTC	CASSEGNRGPYEQYF
NA	NA	19	TRBV6-2/TRBV6-3	TRBJ1-5	TGTGCCAGCAGTTACTCGAAACCCACAGGGATGAGTGGCAATCAGCCCCAGCATTTT	CASSYSKPTGMSGNQPQHF
NA	TRBD1	15	TRBV5-1	TRBJ1-6	TGCGCCAGCAGCTTTATAACAGGGGGCGATTCACCCCTCCACTTT	CASSFITGGDSPLHF
NA	TRBD1	17	TRBV6-2/TRBV6-3	TRBJ2-5	TGTGCCAGCAGTTACGTAACCGGGACAGGGGCTAGGGAGACCCAGTACTTC	CASSYVTGTGARETQYF
NA	TRBD2	17	TRBV4-2	TRBJ2-1	TGTGCCAGCAAACGCGCCGGACTAGCGGGAGGGTACAATGAGCAGTTCTTC	CASKRAGLAGGYNEQFF
NA	NA	11	TRBV7-6	TRBJ2-7	TGTGCCAGCAGCTTGGGAGACGAGCAGTACTTC	CASSLGDEQYF
NA	NA	18	TRBV28	TRBJ2-5	TGTGCCAGCAGTTCCCGGCGACTCTCGGCAGTTAATAAAGAGACCCAGTACTTC	CASSSRRLSAVNKETQYF
NA	NA	14	TRBV18	TRBJ2-7	TGTGCCAGCTCACCACCAGTCACTGCCTACGAGCAGTACTTC	CASSPPVTAYEQYF
NA	TRBD2	18	TRBV7-3	TRBJ2-1	TGTGCCAGCAGCCCCCCGAGACTAGCGGGCGCCCGCCACAATGAGCAGTTCTTC	CASSPPRLAGARHNEQFF
once	TRBD2	15	TRBV11-2	TRBJ2-5	TGTGCCAGCAGCTTTGGCGGGAGCTTACGGGAGACCCAGTACTTC	CASSFGGSLRETQYF
NA	NA	10	TRBV29-1	TRBJ2-7	TGCAGCGTTCGGGAATACGAGCAGTACTTC	CSVREYEQYF
NA	NA	14	TRBV14	TRBJ1-1	TGTGCCAGCAGCCAAGGGCAGTACGACACTGAAGCTTTCTTT	CASSQGQYDTEAFF
NA	TRBD1	12	TRBV2	TRBJ1-2	TGTGCCAGCAGTAAACAGGGGGCTGGCTACACCTTC	CASSKQGAGYTF
NA	TRBD2	16	TRBV29-1	TRBJ2-1	TGCAGCGTTGAGGGACTAGCGGGAGGTCCCGACAATGAGCAGTTCTTC	CSVEGLAGGPDNEQFF
NA	NA	14	TRBV24-1	TRBJ2-2	TGTGCCACCAGTGTGGGGGCGCGAACCGGGGAGCTGTTTTTT	CATSVGARTGELFF
few	TRBD2	16	TRBV25-1	TRBJ2-1	TGTGCCAGCAGTGGAGCGACTAGCGGGGGAGGGAATGAGCAGTTCTTC	CASSGATSGGGNEQFF
NA	NA	18	TRBV19	TRBJ1-4	TGTGCCAGTAGTATAGAGACCACGGGAGGGGCGAATAATGAAAAACTGTTTTTT	CASSIETTGGANNEKLFF